This TCR beta chain was retrieved from a study of T cells after yellow fever vaccination. About the research overall: Some fractions had low cell numbers, and these were prepared with SMART-Seq v4 Ultra Low Input.

This clonotype was seen only a few times. One entry per CDR3 protein results from TCRdb running MiXCR on the 5' RACE reads. In the table there are about 130,000 distinct CDR3 sequences, more than 7.5% of which are singletons. V lost 4 bases, J lost 4 bases, and 3 bases stayed unmatched. Germline loops: CDR1 SGHNT, CDR2 YYREEE (reference sequence). The CDR3 has 15 residues. This TCR derives from a man between 18 and 29 years old who received the YFV17D yellow fever vaccine. The gene calls are TRBV5-4 and TRBJ2-2, with 11 bases identical to TRBD2. The material was CD8+ T cells sorted from PBMCs, obtained on the day of the yellow fever booster vaccination. CDR3 sequence: CASSPSGGSTGELFF. CDR3 bases: TGTGCCAGCAGCCCTAGCGGGGGGAGCACCGGGGAGCTGTTTTTT.